Shown below are 11 T cell receptor beta chains from a single sample sequenced in a study of cytomegalovirus exposure and HLA in healthy donors. Vbeta (60) and Jbeta (13) primers were used in the PCR. The method was immunoSEQ multiplex PCR; TCRdb's version includes in-frame clones alone and lacks a portion of them. Among 150,000 to 170,000 clones listed, 70% to 90% were seen once. The sequenced sample consisted of PBMCs. The receptors originated from a woman between 40 and 50 years old in good health and CMV-seropositive.

The genes are TRBV11-2 and TRBJ1-1, with TRBD1 matching over 10 bases. Per the germline V gene, CDR1 is SGHAT and CDR2 is FQNNGV. The CDR3 totals 17 residues. V lost 5 bases and J lost 3; bases outside the gene matches: 12. The CDR3, as DNA: TGTGCCAGCAGCCCGACGGGACAGGGGCCCTGGGACACTGAAGCTTTCTTT. Amino acids: CASSPTGQGPWDTEAFF. The full variable domain, rest sourced from reference TRBV11-2 and TRBJ1-1, is EAGVAQSPRYKIIEKRQSVAFWCNPISGHATLYWYQQILGQGPKLLIQFQNNGVVDDSQLPKDRFSAERLKGVDSTLKIQPAKLEDSAVYLCASSPTGQGPWDTEAFFGQGTRLTVV.

The V call is TRBV6-5, the J call TRBJ1-2; 9 bases are a match to TRBD1. With 4 bases clipped from V and 3 bases from J, the junction kept 9 bases outside the gene matches. This CDR3 region has 16 residues. The germline gives CDR1 MNHEY, CDR2 SVGAGI. The CDR3 DNA reads TGTGCCAGCAGTTTTTCCTGGACAGGGGAACACTATGGCTACACCTTC. It translates to CASSFSWTGEHYGYTF.

This clone was detected a few times. The CDR3 reads CASMERALFNEQFF. The CDR3 nucleotides read TGCGCCAGCATGGAGCGGGCATTATTCAATGAGCAGTTCTTC. The chain is built from TRBV4-1 and TRBJ2-1; tentative D call: TRBD2 (6 bases). CDR1 MGHRA and CDR2 YSYEKL come from the germline V gene. V lost 7 bases, J lost 6 bases, and 16 bases lay in between. The CDR3 is 14 residues long.

The chain joins TRBV28 to TRBJ2-2; TRBD2 is a possible D gene (5 bases). V dropped 6 bases and J dropped 5 bases, with 10 bases sitting between them. This CDR3 spans 13 amino acids. CDR1 and CDR2 from the germline V gene are MDHEN and SYDVKM. Written as DNA, the CDR3 is TGTGCCAGCAGGCCAACTAGAACCGGGGAGCTGTTTTTT. Translated, it gives CASRPTRTGELFF.

The genes are TRBV7-9 and TRBJ2-1; the match to TRBD2 covers 14 bases. Trimming cost V 5 bases and J 10 bases; bases outside gene matches: 10. Germline loops: CDR1 SEHNR, CDR2 FQNEAQ (reference sequence). The CDR3 loop spans 16 amino acids. This CDR3 reads CASSEIPGLAGVEQFF. Here the CDR3 DNA reads TGTGCCAGCAGCGAAATCCCGGGACTAGCGGGAGTCGAGCAGTTCTTC.

V usage is TRBV28 and J usage is TRBJ1-5; D is undetermined. The CDR3 has 12 residues. V was trimmed by 5 bases and J by 6 bases, leaving 8 bases between them. Germline V CDR1 and CDR2: MDHEN, SYDVKM. The CDR3 loop is CASSRNTQPQHF. The CDR3 DNA follows: TGTGCCAGCAGTCGCAACACTCAGCCCCAGCATTTT.

This chain joins TRBV27 and TRBJ2-2; D not resolved. The CDR3 spans 17 residues. Germline CDR1 is MNHEY and CDR2 is SMNVEV (reference sequence). Trimming removed 2 bases at V and 1 base at J, with 14 bases between. The DNA for the CDR3 is TGTGCCAGCAGTTTAGCCGCGCCGAGTCAGAACACCGGGGAGCTGTTTTTT. This sequence encodes CASSLAAPSQNTGELFF.

This sequence joins TRBV19 and TRBJ1-1, with D hard to call. CDR1 and CDR2 (germline): LNHDA, SQIVND (reference sequence). V gave up 5 bases and J gave up 0 bases, with 7 bases separating them. The CDR3 contains 13 residues. The CDR3 is CASSPVLNTEAFF. The CDR3 nucleotides read TGTGCCAGTAGTCCCGTGTTGAACACTGAAGCTTTCTTT.

The chain recombines TRBV14 with TRBJ2-1; 15 bases are a match to TRBD2. Germline assignment: CDR1 SGHDN and CDR2 FVKESK. Trimming at V came to 0 bases and at J to 7 bases, leaving 7 bases not matched to a gene. The CDR3 consists of 18 residues. Here the CDR3 reads CASSQEVRTSGRANEQFF. As DNA, the CDR3 is TGTGCCAGCAGCCAAGAAGTGCGGACTAGCGGGAGGGCAAATGAGCAGTTCTTC. The whole variable domain, filled in from reference TRBV14 and TRBJ2-1, reads EAGVTQFPSHSVIEKGQTVTLRCDPISGHDNLYWYRRVMGKEIKFLLHFVKESKQDESGMPNNRFLAERTGGTYSTLKVQPAELEDSGVYFCASSQEVRTSGRANEQFFGPGTRLTVL.

The gene calls are TRBV10-3 and TRBJ2-7; the match to TRBD2 covers 7 bases. The length of the CDR3 is 15 residues. V lost 3 bases and J lost 0; bases outside the gene matches: 5. From germline, CDR1 is ENHRY and CDR2 SYGVKD. CDR3 region: CAISDGGSISYEQYF. CDR3 DNA sequence: TGTGCCATCAGTGACGGCGGGAGTATCTCCTACGAGCAGTACTTC.

Only a few counts were recorded for this clone. The chain employs TRBV19 and TRBJ2-7, with TRBD2 matching 11 bases. Germline assignment: CDR1 LNHDA and CDR2 SQIVND (reference sequence). The CDR3 sequence is 16 residues long. The V and J ends lost 3 bases and 6 bases, in that order; junction bases with no gene match: 10. Here the CDR3 reads CASSIARLAGIGEQYF. For the CDR3, the DNA is TGTGCCAGTAGTATCGCACGACTAGCGGGAATCGGCGAGCAGTACTTC.